This TCR beta chain was sequenced during a study of T cell responses to AZD1222 COVID-19 vaccine. Study-wide results and limits: Clonal diversity was possibly underestimated, and the donors were mostly white British, with more females. Repertoires in all cases were sampled only once the peak T cell response had passed. Spike-specific TCR breadth rose after two AZD1222 doses, and depth rose as well. Only 5 or 6 AZD1222 recipients were seropositive at baseline.

With regard to this clone: Its matching antigen is unknown.

The V end lost 1 base, the J end lost 10 bases, and 9 bases lay between the germline ends. Germline V gene lookup returns CDR1 SGDLS and CDR2 YYNGEE. The CDR3 covers 13 residues. The repertoire was sequenced with immunoSEQ multiplex PCR; TCRdb's copy has only in-frame clones and lacks some. The data hold over 90,000 clones, with over 80% observed a single time. The source material was peripheral blood, sampled on day 0 of AZD1222 vaccination. This sequence joins TRBV9 and TRBJ1-6; D is unresolved. The TCR sequence derives from an adult in good health. This CDR3 reads CASSVSGSSPLHF. Here the CDR3 DNA reads TGTGCCAGCAGCGTATCAGGATCCTCACCCCTCCACTTT.